A single T cell receptor beta chain is shown here with its context. Its target is not known. This specimen comes from a study of T cells in Graves' hyperthyroidism and ophthalmopathy. Whole-study results and caveats: Most thyroid clonotypes with frequency above 0.001 were detected in blood.

TCR beta CDR3 region amplification was performed from RNA transcripts. With the HTBI primer set, the TCR CDR3 went through a first round of RT-PCR. MiXCR was run by TCRdb on the multiplex PCR reads, yielding one entry per CDR3 protein. The top ten hold 34% of the sample, which has around 300,000 distinct CDR3 sequences, about 13% seen once. Enrolled ophthalmopathy patients presented with a Clinical Activity Score of at least 3, a NOSPECS grade of at least 4, and disease duration under 3 months. V trimming: 5 bases; J trimming: 4 bases; junction bases outside the gene matches: 8. The CDR3 is made up of 13 amino acids. Germline CDR1 reads DFQATT; CDR2 reads SNEGSKA (reference sequence).

Material: blood. The receptor was derived from a woman aged 40 to 50 with Graves' ophthalmopathy. The gene calls are TRBV20-1 and TRBJ2-7; TRBD1 matches at 7 bases. The CDR3 region has the DNA TGCAGTGCTCATGGACAGGCCACTTACGAGCAGTACTTC. Translation: CSAHGQATYEQYF.